Listed here are 2 T cell receptor beta chains from one sample, sequenced in a study of T-cell reconstitution after alpha-beta-depleted transplantation in children. This sample's TCRbeta library carried unique molecular identifier barcodes. TCRdb re-called the PCR reads through MiXCR, storing one row per CDR3 protein. Of around 340,000 distinct CDR3 sequences detected, 13% appear once; the ten largest clones hold 3.5% to 4.5%. The sequences come from PBMCs, collected from the stem cell graft. The source of these receptors is a human donor who donated a stem cell graft to a child with Fanconi anemia.

This clonotype was detected many times. This chain uses TRBV12-3 or TRBV12-4 with TRBJ2-2; D is perhaps TRBD2 (6 bases). The CDR3 covers 13 residues. V lost 5 bases and J lost 4, with 8 bases in between. For the CDR3, the DNA is TGTGCCAGCAGTGACGGGGGCACCGGGGAGCTGTTTTTT. Translated, it gives CASSDGGTGELFF.

This clonotype was seen at least ten times. The V and J genes are TRBV11-2 and TRBJ1-1; no clear D gene. The germline V gene encodes CDR1 SGHAT and CDR2 FQNNGV. V lost 5 bases to trimming and J lost 4 bases, with 5 bases between them. The CDR3 has 11 residues. CDR3 sequence reads: CASSPGTEAFF. CDR3 nucleotide sequence: TGTGCCAGCAGCCCCGGCACTGAAGCTTTCTTT. Combining the CDR3 with reference TRBV11-2 and TRBJ1-1 gives the whole variable domain EAGVAQSPRYKIIEKRQSVAFWCNPISGHATLYWYQQILGQGPKLLIQFQNNGVVDDSQLPKDRFSAERLKGVDSTLKIQPAKLEDSAVYLCASSPGTEAFFGQGTRLTVV.